This is a list of T cell receptor beta chains from one sample in a study of blood T cell repertoires in COVID-19. Data came from immunoSEQ multiplex PCR; TCRdb stores just in-frame clones and leaves some out. The sample carries around 160,000 clones, 80% to 85% recorded once. Sequencing input: PBMCs or T cells enriched from blood (not recorded which). Every receptor here comes from a woman in her sixties or seventies who had recovered from COVID-19. Each CDR3 is given with its conserved first and last residue. Fields, in order: clone size, J gene, V gene, D gene, CDR3 protein, CDR3 DNA. D genes are given only for firm matches. Expanded clones get a size class; other rows say once, few or many, or leave the size out.

-	TRBJ1-1	TRBV11-1	-	CASSPYRETEAFF	TGTGCCAGCAGCCCCTACAGGGAAACTGAAGCTTTCTTT
once	TRBJ2-7	TRBV5-1	-	CASSPPGTGEQYF	TGCGCCAGCAGCCCCCCCGGGACTGGCGAGCAGTACTTC
-	TRBJ1-1	TRBV7-2	-	CASSQGRVTEAFF	TGTGCCAGCTCCCAGGGGAGGGTGACTGAAGCTTTCTTT
-	TRBJ2-6	TRBV7-9	TRBD1	CASSRTGAGANVLTF	TGTGCCAGCAGCCGTACAGGGGCTGGGGCCAACGTCCTGACTTTC
-	TRBJ1-1	TRBV10-3	TRBD1	CAISERGQTNTEAFF	TGTGCCATCAGTGAGCGGGGACAGACGAACACTGAAGCTTTCTTT
-	TRBJ1-1	TRBV4-1	-	CASSQGLQGYNTEAFF	TGCGCCAGCAGCCAAGGCTTACAGGGTTATAACACTGAAGCTTTCTTT
once	TRBJ2-7	TRBV5-6	TRBD1	CASSTTQGAHEQYF	TGTGCCAGCAGCACGACACAGGGGGCACACGAGCAGTACTTC
-	TRBJ2-7	TRBV5-4	TRBD1	CASSLGQGASEQYF	TGTGCCAGCAGCTTGGGGCAGGGGGCGAGTGAGCAGTACTTC
-	TRBJ2-2	TRBV13	-	CASKEVWGETGELFF	TGTGCCAGCAAGGAAGTGTGGGGAGAAACCGGGGAGCTGTTTTTT
-	TRBJ1-3	TRBV18	TRBD1	CASSPTGVDTIYF	TGTGCCAGCTCACCGACAGGGGTGGACACCATATATTTT
-	TRBJ1-2	TRBV7-8	TRBD1	CASRRGQGASYGYTF	TGTGCCAGCAGACGAGGACAGGGGGCGTCCTATGGCTACACCTTC
-	TRBJ2-1	TRBV5-1	TRBD2	CASSLVGLAGGPSFYNEQFF	TGCGCCAGCAGCTTGGTAGGGCTAGCGGGAGGCCCTTCCTTCTACAATGAGCAGTTCTTC
-	TRBJ2-2	TRBV6-2/TRBV6-3	-	CASSTSGNSNTGELFF	TGTGCCAGCAGTACCTCCGGGAACTCGAACACCGGGGAGCTGTTTTTT
-	TRBJ1-5	TRBV12-3/TRBV12-4	-	CASSFRQSQPQHF	TGTGCCAGCAGTTTCAGACAGTCTCAGCCCCAGCATTTT
-	TRBJ1-6	TRBV5-5	-	CASSLVGGNSNSPLHF	TGTGCCAGCAGCTTGGTAGGAGGGAACAGTAATTCACCCCTCCACTTT
-	TRBJ2-7	TRBV27	TRBD2	CASSSSGTNSYEQYF	TGTGCCAGCAGTTCCTCCGGGACTAACTCCTACGAGCAGTACTTC
once	TRBJ2-1	TRBV6-5	-	CASCVGRLRRGEQFF	TGTGCCAGCTGCGTTGGCAGACTTCGCAGGGGTGAGCAGTTCTTC
-	TRBJ2-2	TRBV21-1	-	CASSKSLKRVVELFF	TGTGCCAGCAGCAAAAGCCTAAAGCGGGTCGTGGAGCTGTTTTTT
few	TRBJ1-5	TRBV21-1	-	CASSISGWRGQPQHF	TGTGCCAGCAGCATTTCCGGGTGGAGGGGTCAGCCCCAGCATTTT
once	TRBJ1-3	TRBV7-2	-	CASSPYNSGNTIYF	TGTGCCAGCAGCCCTTATAACTCTGGAAACACCATATATTTT
-	TRBJ1-6	TRBV5-1	TRBD1	CASSFGQGNSPLHF	TGCGCCAGCAGCTTCGGACAGGGTAATTCACCCCTCCACTTT
-	TRBJ2-7	TRBV28	TRBD2	CASRGTSGYEQYF	TGTGCCAGCAGGGGGACTAGCGGGTACGAGCAGTACTTC
-	TRBJ1-1	TRBV7-9	-	CASSLGGRFNTEAFF	TGTGCCAGCAGCTTAGGGGGCAGGTTCAACACTGAAGCTTTCTTT